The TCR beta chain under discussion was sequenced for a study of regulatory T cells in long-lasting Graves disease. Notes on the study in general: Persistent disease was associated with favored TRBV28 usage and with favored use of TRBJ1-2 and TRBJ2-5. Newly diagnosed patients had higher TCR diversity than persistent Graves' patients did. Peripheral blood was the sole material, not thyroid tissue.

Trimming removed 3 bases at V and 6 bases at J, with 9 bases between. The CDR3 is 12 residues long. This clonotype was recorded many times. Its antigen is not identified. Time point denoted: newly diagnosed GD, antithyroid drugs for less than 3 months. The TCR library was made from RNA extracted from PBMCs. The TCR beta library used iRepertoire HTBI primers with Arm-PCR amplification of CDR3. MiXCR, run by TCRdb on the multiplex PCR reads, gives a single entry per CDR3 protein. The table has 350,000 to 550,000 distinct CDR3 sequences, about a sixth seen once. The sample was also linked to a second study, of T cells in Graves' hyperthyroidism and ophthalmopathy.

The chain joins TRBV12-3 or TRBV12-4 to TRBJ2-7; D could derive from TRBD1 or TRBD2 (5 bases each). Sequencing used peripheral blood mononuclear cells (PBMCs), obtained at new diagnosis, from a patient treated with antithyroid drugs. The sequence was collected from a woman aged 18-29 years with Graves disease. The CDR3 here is CASSFGTAEQYF. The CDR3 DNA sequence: TGTGCCAGCAGTTTCGGGACGGCCGAGCAGTACTTC.